This paragraph reports one T cell receptor (beta chain). The PCR used 60 Vbeta and 13 Jbeta primers. Profiling relied on immunoSEQ multiplex PCR, and the TCRdb table lists in-frame clones only, not all of them. The data contain roughly 180,000 clones, around 80% of them singletons. The data derive from a study of cytomegalovirus exposure and HLA in healthy donors. Study background: Most donors, just over 80% of approximately 400 genotyped, fell in the Caucasian-associated ancestry cluster.

V lost 8 bases to trimming and J lost 1 base, with 12 bases between them. CDR3 size: 14 residues. Germline lookup yields CDR1 MNHNS and CDR2 SASEGT. This receptor was obtained from a female donor in good health and CMV-seronegative. V usage is TRBV6-1 and J usage is TRBJ2-1; maybe TRBD1 (6 bases). The material sequenced was PBMCs. The CDR3 loop is CASLAGTSYNEQFF. CDR3 bases: TGTGCCAGCCTTGCCGGGACATCCTACAATGAGCAGTTCTTC.